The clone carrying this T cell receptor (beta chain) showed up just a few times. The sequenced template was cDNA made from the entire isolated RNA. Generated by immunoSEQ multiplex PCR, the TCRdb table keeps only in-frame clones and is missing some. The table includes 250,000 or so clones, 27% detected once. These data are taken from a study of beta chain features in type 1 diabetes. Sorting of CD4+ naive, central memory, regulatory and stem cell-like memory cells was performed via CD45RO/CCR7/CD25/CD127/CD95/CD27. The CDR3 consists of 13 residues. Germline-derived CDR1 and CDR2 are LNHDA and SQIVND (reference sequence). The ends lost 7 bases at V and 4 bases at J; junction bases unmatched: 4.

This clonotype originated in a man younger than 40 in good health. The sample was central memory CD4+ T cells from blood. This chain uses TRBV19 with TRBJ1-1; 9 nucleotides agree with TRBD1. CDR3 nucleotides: TGTGCCAGTACCGCGACAGGGGGCACTGAAGCTTTCTTT. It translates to CASTATGGTEAFF.